What follows is one TCR beta chain and its context. The sample is drawn from a study of blood T cell repertoires in COVID-19. Measured with immunoSEQ multiplex PCR; TCRdb has only the in-frame clones, and not every one. Of 450,000 or so clones in the sample, about 92% were seen once. Clinical history reported by participants formed the basis on which cohorts were assigned. Trimming removed 0 bases at V and 6 bases at J, with 6 bases between. The CDR3 is made up of 13 amino acids. Germline values: CDR1 LNHNV, CDR2 YYDKDF (reference sequence). Sequencing used PBMCs or T cells enriched from blood (not recorded which). This chain links TRBV15 with TRBJ1-3, with no clear D. This clonotype was obtained from a man aged 18 to 30 who had recovered from COVID-19. As DNA, the CDR3 is TGTGCCACCAGCAGAGATCAACAAAACACCATATATTTT. This sequence encodes CATSRDQQNTIYF.